These T cell receptor beta chains were read from a single sample in a study of post-analysis software for immune sequencing data. TCRdb used MiXCR to reprocess the PCR reads, holding one entry per CDR3 protein. This table holds roughly 600,000 distinct CDR3 sequences, 44% found once. The sample comprised blood. These receptors were collected from a girl under 18 with multiple sclerosis. CDR3s leave out the opening cysteine and the closing phenylalanine or tryptophan. Each record gives: V gene, J gene, CDR3 protein.

>TRBV7-6|TRBJ2-7
ASSFGWDVLPYEQY
>TRBV29-1|TRBJ2-5
SVETGGGQETQY
>TRBV24-1|TRBJ1-2
ATSERDRNYGYT
>TRBV6-6|TRBJ1-2
ASSYYGGLYGYT
>TRBV10-3|TRBJ2-5
AISESTTSQETQY
>TRBV5-1|TRBJ2-3
ASSFLATGGTDTQY
>TRBV5-1|TRBJ1-2
ASSYPGQNYGYT
>TRBV12-3/TRBV12-4|TRBJ1-2
ASRRGDYGYT
>TRBV5-6|.
ASSLGLTTVGWETQY
>TRBV20-1|TRBJ1-2
SARDAGGYGYT
>TRBV12-3/TRBV12-4|TRBJ2-1
ASSLGRAEYNEQF
>TRBV6-1|TRBJ2-5
ASSEALRLAGDQETQY
>TRBV5-4|TRBJ2-1
ASSGWGGNEQF
>TRBV3-1|TRBJ2-1
ASSHQAGGRIGEQF
>TRBV2|TRBJ2-7
ASSDPPGLPYEQY
>TRBV6-5|TRBJ2-1
ASNPGLAAYNEQF
>TRBV12-3/TRBV12-4|TRBJ2-7
ASTLRRSSYEQY
>TRBV7-9|TRBJ2-5
ASSLAQKRDGETQY
>TRBV12-3/TRBV12-4|TRBJ2-1
ASSGQQKLIYNEQF
>TRBV4-1|TRBJ1-2
ASSQAGIGNYGYT
>TRBV7-6|TRBJ2-1
ASSFQSGSNEQF
>TRBV3-1|TRBJ2-3
ASSPRSGADTQY
>TRBV3-1|TRBJ1-2
ASSTKSGANYGYT
>TRBV13|TRBJ2-1
ASSLAVRGNDEQF
>TRBV6-5|TRBJ2-7
ASSYSGRGGDSYEQY
>TRBV6-5|TRBJ1-1
ASSYSFPSTEAF
>TRBV10-3|TRBJ2-7
AIGSGGRAHEQY
>TRBV24-1|TRBJ2-1
ATRGVFPYNEQF